This TCR beta chain appears in the sequencing data of a study of blood T cells in healthy people across ages. This clonotype was detected many times. The germline V gene encodes CDR1 MDHEN and CDR2 SYDVKM. The length of the CDR3 is 14 residues. Trimming stripped 6 bases from V and 2 bases from J, with 14 bases between. For the second PCR, which ran for roughly 7 to 11 cycles, a sample-barcoded 5' primer and a J-beta primer mix were used. TCRdb itself ran the 5' RACE reads through MiXCR, one entry per CDR3 protein. In the table there are 600,000 or so distinct CDR3 sequences, under 30% of which are singletons.

J is TRBJ2-7 and V is TRBV28; tentatively, D is TRBD1 (5 bases). The sequence was collected from an elderly woman in good health. Sequenced material: blood. CDR3 loop: CASSTRGIAYEQYF. Here the CDR3 DNA reads TGTGCCAGCAGCACAAGGGGTATCGCCTACGAGCAGTACTTC.